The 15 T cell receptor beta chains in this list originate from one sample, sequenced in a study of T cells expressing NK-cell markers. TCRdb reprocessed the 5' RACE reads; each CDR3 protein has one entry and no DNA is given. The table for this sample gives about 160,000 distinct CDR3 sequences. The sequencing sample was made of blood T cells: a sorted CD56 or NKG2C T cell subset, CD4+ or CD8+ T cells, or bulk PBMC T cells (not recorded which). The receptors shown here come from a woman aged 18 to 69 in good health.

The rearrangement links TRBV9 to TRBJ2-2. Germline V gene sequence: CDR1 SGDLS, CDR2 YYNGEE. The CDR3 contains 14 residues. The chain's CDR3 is CASSAGLNTGELFF.

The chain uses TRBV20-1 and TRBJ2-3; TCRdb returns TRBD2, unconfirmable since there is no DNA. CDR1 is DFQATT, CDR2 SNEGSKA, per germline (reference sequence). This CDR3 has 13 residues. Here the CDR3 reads CSASDMRADTQYF.

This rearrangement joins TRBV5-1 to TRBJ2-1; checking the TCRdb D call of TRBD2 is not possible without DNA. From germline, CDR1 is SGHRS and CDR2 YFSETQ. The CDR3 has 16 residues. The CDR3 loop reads CASSVTSGLSYNEQFF.

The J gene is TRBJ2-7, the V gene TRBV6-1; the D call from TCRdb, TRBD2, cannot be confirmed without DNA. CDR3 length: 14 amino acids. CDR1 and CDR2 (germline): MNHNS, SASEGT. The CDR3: CASGKQEGPYEQYF.

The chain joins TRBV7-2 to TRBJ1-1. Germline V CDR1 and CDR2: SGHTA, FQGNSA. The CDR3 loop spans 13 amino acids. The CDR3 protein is CASSPIMNTEAFF. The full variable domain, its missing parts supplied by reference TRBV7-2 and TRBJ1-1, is GAGVSQSPSNKVTEKGKDVELRCDPISGHTALYWYRQSLGQGLEFLIYFQGNSAPDKSGLPSDRFSAERTGGSVSTLTIQRTQQEDSAVYLCASSPIMNTEAFFGQGTRLTVV.

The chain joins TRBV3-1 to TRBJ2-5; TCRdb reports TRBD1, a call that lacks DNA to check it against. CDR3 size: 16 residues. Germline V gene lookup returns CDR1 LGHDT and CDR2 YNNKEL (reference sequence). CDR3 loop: CASSQDETGSGETQYF.

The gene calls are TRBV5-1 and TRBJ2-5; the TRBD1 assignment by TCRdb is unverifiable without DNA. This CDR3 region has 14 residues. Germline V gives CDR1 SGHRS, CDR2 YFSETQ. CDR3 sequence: CASYGGGRQETQYF.

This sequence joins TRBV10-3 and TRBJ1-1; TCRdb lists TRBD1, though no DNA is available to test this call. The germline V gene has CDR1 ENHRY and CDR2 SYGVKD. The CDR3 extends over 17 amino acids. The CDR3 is CAISGTGIGKWDTEAFF.

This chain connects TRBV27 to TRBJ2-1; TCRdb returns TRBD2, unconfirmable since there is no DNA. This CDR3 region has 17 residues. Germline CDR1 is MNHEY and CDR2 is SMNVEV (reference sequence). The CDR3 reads CASSLSSGGGGYNEQFF.

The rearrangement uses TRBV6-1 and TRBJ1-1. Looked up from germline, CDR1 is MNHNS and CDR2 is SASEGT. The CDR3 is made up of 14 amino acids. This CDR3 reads CASSGPPMNTEAFF.

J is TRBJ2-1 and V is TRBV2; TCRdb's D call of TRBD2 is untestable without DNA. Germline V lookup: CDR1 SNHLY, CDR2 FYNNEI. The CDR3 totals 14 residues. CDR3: CASVGDSIYNEQFF. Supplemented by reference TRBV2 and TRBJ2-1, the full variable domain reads EPEVTQTPSHQVTQMGQEVILRCVPISNHLYFYWYRQILGQKVEFLVSFYNNEISEKSEIFDDQFSVERPDGSNFTLKIRSTKLEDSAMYFCASVGDSIYNEQFFGPGTRLTVL.

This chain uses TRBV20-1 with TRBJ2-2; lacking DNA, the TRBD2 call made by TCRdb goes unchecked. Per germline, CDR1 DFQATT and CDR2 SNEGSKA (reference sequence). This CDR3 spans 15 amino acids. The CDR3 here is CSAIISGAGAGELFF.

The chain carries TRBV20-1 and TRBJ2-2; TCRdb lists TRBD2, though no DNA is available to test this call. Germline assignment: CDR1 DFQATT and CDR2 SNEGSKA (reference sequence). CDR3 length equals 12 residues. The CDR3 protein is CSVRTSGLGLFF.

CDR3 sequence: CASSLSAGLGSYEQYF. The chain combines TRBV7-8 with TRBJ2-7; lacking DNA, the TRBD2 call made by TCRdb goes unchecked. The CDR3 sequence is 16 residues long. Germline V lookup: CDR1 SGHVS, CDR2 FQNEAQ.

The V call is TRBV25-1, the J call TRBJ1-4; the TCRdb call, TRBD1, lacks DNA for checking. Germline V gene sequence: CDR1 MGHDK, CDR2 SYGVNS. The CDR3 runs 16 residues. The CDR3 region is CASSDIGARKNEKLFF.